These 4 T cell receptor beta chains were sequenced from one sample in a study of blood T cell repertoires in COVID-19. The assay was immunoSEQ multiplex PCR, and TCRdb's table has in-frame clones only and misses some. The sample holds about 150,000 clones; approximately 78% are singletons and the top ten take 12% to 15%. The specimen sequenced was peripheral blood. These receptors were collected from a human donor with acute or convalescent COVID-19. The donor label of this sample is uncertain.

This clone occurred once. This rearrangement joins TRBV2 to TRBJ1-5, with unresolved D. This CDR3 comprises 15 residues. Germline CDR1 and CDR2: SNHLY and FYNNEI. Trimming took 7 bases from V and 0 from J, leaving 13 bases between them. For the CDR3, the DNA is TGTGCCAGCACGTCAAGTGTCTATAGCAATCAGCCCCAGCATTTT. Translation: CASTSSVYSNQPQHF.

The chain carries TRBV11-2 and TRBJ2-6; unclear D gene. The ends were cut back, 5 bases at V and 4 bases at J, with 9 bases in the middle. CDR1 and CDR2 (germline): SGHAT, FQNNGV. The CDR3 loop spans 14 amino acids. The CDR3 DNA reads TGTGCCAGCAGCCCCCCGTTAGGGGCCAACGTCCTGACTTTC. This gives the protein CASSPPLGANVLTF.

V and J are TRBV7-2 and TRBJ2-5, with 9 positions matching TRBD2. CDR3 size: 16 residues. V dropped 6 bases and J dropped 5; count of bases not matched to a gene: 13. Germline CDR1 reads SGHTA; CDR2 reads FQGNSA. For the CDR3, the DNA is TGTGCCAGCAGTGAGACCCCGCGGGGGGGCTTGGAGACCCAGTACTTC. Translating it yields CASSETPRGGLETQYF.

The CDR3 nucleotides are TGCGCCAGCAGCCGGACAGGGGGGGACTATGGCTACACCTTC. The encoded protein is CASSRTGGDYGYTF. The J gene is TRBJ1-2, the V gene TRBV5-1; 10 bases fit TRBD1. The CDR3 has 14 amino acids. Losses at the gene ends were 4 bases for V and 3 bases for J; bases not matched to a gene: 3. From germline, CDR1 is SGHRS and CDR2 YFSETQ.